This TCR beta chain was obtained from a study of shared clonotypes between healthy human individuals. Method: immunoSEQ multiplex PCR; TCRdb's copy keeps in-frame clones and lacks some. The sample lists around 1.9 million clones; roughly 91% were seen once. Germline V lookup: CDR1 LGHNA, CDR2 YNFKEQ. V shed 5 bases and J 5 bases; nucleotides not matched to a gene: 3. The CDR3 sequence is 13 residues long. Naivety among CD8 cells was defined by CD45RO negativity and positive CCR7 selection, thereby excluding terminally differentiated effector memory CD45RA+ cells. The donors, all of them Caucasian adults, lived in Nashville, Tennessee.

This TCR derives from a man aged 18 to 29 in good health. Some clones in this sample may be carry-over from other donors' samples. Sequencing was performed on naive CD8+ T cells from PBMCs. The rearrangement uses TRBV4-2 and TRBJ2-1, with TRBD2 matching 7 bases. The CDR3 loop is CASSREGNNEQFF. CDR3 coding DNA: TGTGCCAGCAGCAGGGAGGGTAACAATGAGCAGTTCTTC.